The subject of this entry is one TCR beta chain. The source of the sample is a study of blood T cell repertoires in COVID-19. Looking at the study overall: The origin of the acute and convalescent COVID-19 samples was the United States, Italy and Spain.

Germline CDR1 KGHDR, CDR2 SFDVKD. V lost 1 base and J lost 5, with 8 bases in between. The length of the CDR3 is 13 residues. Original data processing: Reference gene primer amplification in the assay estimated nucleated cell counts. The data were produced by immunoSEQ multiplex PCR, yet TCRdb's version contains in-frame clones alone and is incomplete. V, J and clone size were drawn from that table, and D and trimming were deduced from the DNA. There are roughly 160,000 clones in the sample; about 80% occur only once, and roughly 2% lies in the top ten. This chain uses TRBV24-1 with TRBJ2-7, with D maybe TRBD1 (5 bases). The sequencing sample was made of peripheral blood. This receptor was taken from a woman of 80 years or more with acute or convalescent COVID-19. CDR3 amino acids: CATSDLRGDEQYF. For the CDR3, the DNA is TGTGCCACCAGTGATTTAAGGGGCGACGAGCAGTACTTC.